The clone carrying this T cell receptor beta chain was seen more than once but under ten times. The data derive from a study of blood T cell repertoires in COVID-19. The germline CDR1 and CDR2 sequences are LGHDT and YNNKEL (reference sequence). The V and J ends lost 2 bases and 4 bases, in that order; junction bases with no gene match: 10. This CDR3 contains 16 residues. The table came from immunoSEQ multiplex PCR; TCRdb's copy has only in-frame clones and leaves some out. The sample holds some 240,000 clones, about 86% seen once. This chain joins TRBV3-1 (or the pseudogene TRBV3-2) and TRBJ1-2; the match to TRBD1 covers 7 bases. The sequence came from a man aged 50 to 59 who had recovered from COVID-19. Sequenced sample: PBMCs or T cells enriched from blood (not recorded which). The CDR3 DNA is TGTGCCAGCAGCCAACACGACAGGGTGGAAGCCTATGGCTACACCTTC. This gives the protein CASSQHDRVEAYGYTF.